Below are 6 T cell receptor beta chains sequenced from a single sample in a study of control samples from healthy donors and cancer patients. Only in-frame clones appear in the TCRdb table, and some are missing; sequencing was by immunoSEQ multiplex PCR. The listing contains some 180,000 clones. Sequences were obtained from blood. All receptors derive from a woman aged 30 to 39 in good health.

The chain has TRBV3-1 (or the pseudogene TRBV3-2) and TRBJ1-2; D might be TRBD1 (6 bases). The germline V gene has CDR1 LGHDT and CDR2 YNNKEL (reference sequence). The CDR3 runs to 14 residues. V was trimmed by 0 bases and J by 8 bases, leaving 13 bases between them. The CDR3 protein is CASSQEDRTYGYTF. The CDR3 DNA is TGTGCCAGCAGCCAAGAAGACAGGACCTACGGCTACACCTTC.

The chain is built from TRBV7-8 and TRBJ1-5, with TRBD1 identical over 7 bases. The V gene's germline CDR1 is SGHVS and CDR2 FQNEAQ. This CDR3 spans 16 amino acids. Trimming cost V 1 base and J 3 bases; bases outside gene matches: 6. The chain's CDR3 is CASSLEGQTYNQPQHF. The CDR3 DNA follows: TGTGCCAGCAGCTTAGAGGGACAGACCTACAATCAGCCCCAGCATTTT.

The chain joins TRBV18 to TRBJ1-1; perhaps TRBD1 as D (6 bases). The V gene's germline CDR1 is KGHSH and CDR2 LQKENI. CDR3 size: 14 residues. Between the trimmed V and J ends, which lost 6 bases and 4 bases, there was a span of 15 bases. The DNA of the CDR3 is TGTGCCAGCTCCTACGGGGGGCCGGGCACTGAAGCTTTCTTT. Translation: CASSYGGPGTEAFF.

The chain recombines TRBV7-6 with TRBJ2-3; no clear D. Trimming took off 5 bases at V and 3 bases at J, with 21 bases between the two ends. CDR1 and CDR2 from the germline V gene are SGHVS and FNYEAQ. This CDR3 region has 17 residues. The CDR3: CASSPTIELLSTDTQYF. In DNA form, the CDR3 reads TGTGCCAGCAGCCCGACGATAGAATTGCTGAGTACAGATACGCAGTATTTT.

The chain couples TRBV25-1 to TRBJ2-7; the match to TRBD2 covers 10 bases. Germline lookup yields CDR1 MGHDK and CDR2 SYGVNS. J gave up 3 bases and V 7 bases, and 9 bases lay outside the gene matches. CDR3 length: 15 amino acids. The CDR3 region has the DNA TGTGCCAGCACCCGAAGACTAGCGGGCAGCTACGAGCAGTACTTC. Its protein is CASTRRLAGSYEQYF.

J is TRBJ2-3 and V is TRBV11-2; TRBD2 matches 15 bases. The V segment lost 4 bases and the J segment 0 bases; nucleotides outside the gene matches: 8. Germline V gives CDR1 SGHAT, CDR2 FQNNGV. The CDR3 loop spans 19 amino acids. CDR3 DNA sequence: TGTGCCAGCAGCTGGACTAGCGGGGGGGGTTCCCGGAGCACAGATACGCAGTATTTT. It specifies CASSWTSGGGSRSTDTQYF.